This entry features one T cell receptor beta chain sequence. The sample belongs to a study of T cell clones after liver transplantation. The germline V gene has CDR1 SGHAT and CDR2 FQNNGV. Trimming cost V 0 bases and J 4 bases, with 12 bases left between them. The CDR3 consists of 15 residues. The assay was immunoSEQ multiplex PCR, and TCRdb's table has in-frame clones only and misses some. The table lists tens of thousands of clones, approximately 87% of them singletons. This chain joins TRBV11-2 and TRBJ1-1; no clear D. This specimen was CD4+ T cells from blood, taken at the 22-month timepoint. This clonotype was sampled from a human patient who received a liver transplant. Some of the T cells may derive from the graft donor. This CDR3 is CASSLDTFDRTEAFF. CDR3 nucleotides: TGTGCCAGCAGCTTAGATACCTTTGACCGCACTGAAGCTTTCTTT.